This paragraph covers one T cell receptor (beta chain) sequence. The clone's antigen remains unknown. There are no base qualities to consult, and no much larger clone falls within one base. Using the deep immunoSEQ assay, TCR CDR3 regions were amplified from genomic DNA by multiplex PCR. Genomic DNA extracted from each cell subset was distributed evenly over all wells of several immunoSEQ 96-well plates, and each plate served as one replicate. For sorted subsets, each replicate PCR was loaded with about 0.2 ug genomic DNA, equivalent to 30,000 or so T cell genomes. Purified libraries were measured with a Qubit 3.0 fluorometer, size-checked on a Bioanalyzer 2100, and measured again with the KAPA Library Quantification kit. Each immunoSEQ 96-well plate was sequenced on its own single-read 150-cycle Illumina NextSeq 550 flow cell. Per the source publication's procedure: Because only junctional sequences without quality scores were contained in the immunoSEQ output, filtering matching that applied to full-length reads could not be performed. To assign V/J genes and CDR3, sequences were annotated against IMGT germline references using PyIR, a Python wrapper for IgBLAST v1.9. Any read was removed if the V/J assignment was weak (E-value above 1e-6), the CDR3 was missing, or the read contained stop codons, out-of-frame junctions, or ambiguous translated residues. A V3J clonotype was defined by an identical inferred V gene, J gene, and CDR3 amino acid sequence. The percentage overlap between two repertoires was calculated by dividing the number of shared unique clonotypes by the size of the smaller repertoire. RTK rarefaction, the Chao1 estimator, and Recon v2.1 estimates of unobserved clonotypes were used to assess repertoire richness. Generation probabilities were computed with OLGA for all TCRbeta clonotypes obtained by the gDNA method from a handful of donors. Held by TCRdb, this immuneACCESS table contains in-frame sequences only and omits some clones. Under half of the omission traces to an unresolved V gene where checked; the cause of the rest is unknown. The DNA was the basis for D and trimming; V, J and clone size are from that table. The sample table contains roughly 2.4 million clones; only one count was recorded for 90% to 96% of them. 0.1% to 0.15% of the sample is taken by the ten largest.

This sample is drawn from a study of shared clonotypes between healthy human individuals (TCRdb year 2020). Describing the broader study: A few men and two women, aged 18 to 49 years, made up the cohort. To estimate repertoire size and how much clonotypes are shared between individuals, the study performed deep sequencing of blood TCR repertoires from roughly five healthy adults. Per donor, three plates each were used for CD4 naive and CD4 memory, two for CD8 naive, and one for CD8 memory. Per donor, leukapheresis produced somewhere between about 0.9 and 10 billion PBMCs. To increase sequencing depth and limit assay-specific biases, different laboratories used diverse techniques to prepare libraries and sequence TCR repertoires.

CDR1 and CDR2 (SGHDT, YYEEEE) derive from the germline V gene. V is pared back by 4 bases and J by 7 bases, with 23 bases lying between the germline termini. Including the terminal cysteine and phenylalanine, the CDR3 comprises 17 residues. The CDR3 DNA has 51 bases and is translated from base 1. Overall study outcomes, separate from this receptor: Larger estimated clonotype richness was generally found for naive subsets than for memory subsets. Because the study included only a small number of donors, the genetic and exposure-history diversity represented was limited. Higher generation probabilities were observed for clonotypes shared by all four sorted-subset donors than for non-shared clonotypes. Rarefaction of sorted-subset datasets indicated incomplete sequencing despite the large sequencing depth. Pairwise subsampling led to the expectation that sequencing depth would affect the degree of clonotype sharing among donors. Only blood was sampled, and tissue TCR repertoires likely differ from those in blood. Sharing across a few donors was observed for approximately 4.6% of naive CD4, less than 4% of naive CD8, 2% to 2.5% of memory CD4, and approximately 0.41% of memory CD8 clonotypes.

Healthy HIV-negative adults with no recently reported acute infections or vaccinations were included as donors. Every donor was a Caucasian adult living in Nashville, Tennessee, USA. CD4+ T cells were enriched by magnetic negative selection, after which naive cells were positively selected on CD45RA and the negative fraction was taken as the memory subset. After blood collection by leukapheresis, PBMCs were isolated using Ficoll-Histopaque density gradient centrifugation and then cryopreserved in the vapor phase of liquid nitrogen. Analytical flow cytometry was used to check the purity and quantity of every magnetically sorted T cell population. Genomic DNA was isolated from every sorted fraction and measured by UV absorbance on a Nanodrop 2000c.

Sample: naive CD4+ T cells sorted from blood. Interpreted using the paper, the cell subset or site label stands for: CD45RA+ positively selected. The receptor comes from a man aged 18 to 30 in good health. Recombination connected TRBV5-6 to TRBJ1-4, with a weak D call of TRBD1 (6 bases match). DNA sequence: TGTGCCAGCAGCCGAGGGGCAGGGGACGGGCTTGGTGAAAAACTGTTTTTT. Its protein product is CASSRGAGDGLGEKLFF.